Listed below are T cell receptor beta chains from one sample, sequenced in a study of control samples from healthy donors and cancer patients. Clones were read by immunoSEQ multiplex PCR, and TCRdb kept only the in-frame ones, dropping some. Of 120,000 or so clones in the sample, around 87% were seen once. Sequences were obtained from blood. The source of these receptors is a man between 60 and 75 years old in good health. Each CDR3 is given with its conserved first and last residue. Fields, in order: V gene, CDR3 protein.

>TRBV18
CASSPPENMNTEAFF
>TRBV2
CASSGEGSSPTDTQYF
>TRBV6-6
CASSPTSPGAANTGELFF
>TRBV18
CASSPTGKDGGYTF
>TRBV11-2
CASSFTLTAGGRNEQYF
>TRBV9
CASSVTSGGQLDTQYF
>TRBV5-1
CASSLDRTGGNTIYF
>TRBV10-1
CASSEMRLNYGYTF
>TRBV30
CAWSGAAGLANSPLHF
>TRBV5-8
CASSGYSGTTRRTYTF
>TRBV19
CASSTGTGGARRYGYTF
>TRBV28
CASSLRYQGLYEQYF
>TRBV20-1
CSASGTEAFF
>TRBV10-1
CASTPGTGNYGYTF
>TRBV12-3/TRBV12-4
CASSPETNTEAFF
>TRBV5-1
CASSLRQATNEKLFF
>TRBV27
CASSPRMDRGGRGKNIQYF
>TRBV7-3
CASSTGGTGNTDTQYF
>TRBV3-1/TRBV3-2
CASSQYRLAGGQYF
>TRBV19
CASKRDGGLMNTEAFF
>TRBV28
CASSSPGGVNTGELFF
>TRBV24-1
CATSDLSGGSEAFF
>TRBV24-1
CATSDRTGLTSTDTQYF
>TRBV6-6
CASTVRDRGPEQFF
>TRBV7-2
CASSLVGSQPGVATEAFF
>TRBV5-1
CASSPTGPGGDTQYF
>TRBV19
CASKRNGQVDYEQYF
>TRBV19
CASSLQHTEAFF
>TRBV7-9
CASSFGTGAYGYTF
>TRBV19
CASSTQKGRLNEKLFF
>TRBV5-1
CASSIGSERMNTEAFF
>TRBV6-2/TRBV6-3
CASSHRGPGQGPSNQPQHF